Listed here are 2 T cell receptor beta chains from one sample, sequenced in a study of cytomegalovirus exposure and HLA in healthy donors. PCR amplification relied on 60 Vbeta primers (plus 13 Jbeta primers). Sequencing was performed with immunoSEQ multiplex PCR; in TCRdb, only in-frame clones are kept and a portion is missing. The sample shows about 140,000 clones, more than 60% of them seen only once. Sequencing was done on a sample of PBMCs. All receptors derive from a male donor in good health and CMV-seronegative.

CDR3 nucleotides: TGTGCCAGCACCCGACTAGCGGAGACAGAGACCCAGTACTTC. It codes for CASTRLAETETQYF. The chain joins TRBV6-1 to TRBJ2-5; TRBD2 matches 9 bases. V dropped 7 bases and J dropped 4; count of bases not matched to a gene: 7. The germline CDR1 and CDR2 sequences are MNHNS and SASEGT. CDR3 length: 14 amino acids.

This chain joins TRBV19 and TRBJ1-5; no clear D. This CDR3 spans 13 amino acids. Per the germline V gene, CDR1 is LNHDA and CDR2 is SQIVND (reference sequence). V lost 2 bases and J 5 bases, leaving 7 bases between the germline ends. In DNA form, the CDR3 reads TGTGCCAGTAGTATATCGGCGGATCAGCCCCAGCATTTT. It translates to CASSISADQPQHF.